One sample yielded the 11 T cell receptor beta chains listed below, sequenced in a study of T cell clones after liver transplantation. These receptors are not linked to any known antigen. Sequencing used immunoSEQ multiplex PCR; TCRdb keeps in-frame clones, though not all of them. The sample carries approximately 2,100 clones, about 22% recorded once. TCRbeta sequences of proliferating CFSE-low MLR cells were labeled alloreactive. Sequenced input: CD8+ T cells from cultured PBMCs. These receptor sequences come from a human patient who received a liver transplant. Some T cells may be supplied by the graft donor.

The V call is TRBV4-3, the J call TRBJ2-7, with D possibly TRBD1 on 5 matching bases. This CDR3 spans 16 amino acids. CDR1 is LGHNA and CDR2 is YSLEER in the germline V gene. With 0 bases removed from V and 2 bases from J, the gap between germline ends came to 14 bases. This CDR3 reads CASSQDLLGAAYEQYF. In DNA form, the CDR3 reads TGCGCCAGCAGCCAAGATTTGTTAGGGGCGGCCTACGAGCAGTACTTC.

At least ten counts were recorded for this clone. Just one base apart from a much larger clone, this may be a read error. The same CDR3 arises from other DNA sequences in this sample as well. CDR3 sequence: CARGGGQVISGANVLTF. CDR3 coding DNA: TGTGCCCGCGGGGGGGGCCAGGTTATCTCTGGGGCCAACGTCCTGACTTTC. The J gene is TRBJ2-6, the V gene TRBV11-2, with 9 bases matching TRBD2. The CDR3 sequence is 17 residues long. J lost 0 bases, V lost 11 bases, and 11 bases had no gene match. Germline V gene lookup returns CDR1 SGHAT and CDR2 FQNNGV.

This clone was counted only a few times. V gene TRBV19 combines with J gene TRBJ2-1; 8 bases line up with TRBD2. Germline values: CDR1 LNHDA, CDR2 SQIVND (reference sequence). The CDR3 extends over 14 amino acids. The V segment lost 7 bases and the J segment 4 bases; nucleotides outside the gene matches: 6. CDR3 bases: TGTGCCAGTAATGCGGGAGGTCGATACAATGAGCAGTTCTTC. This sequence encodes CASNAGGRYNEQFF.

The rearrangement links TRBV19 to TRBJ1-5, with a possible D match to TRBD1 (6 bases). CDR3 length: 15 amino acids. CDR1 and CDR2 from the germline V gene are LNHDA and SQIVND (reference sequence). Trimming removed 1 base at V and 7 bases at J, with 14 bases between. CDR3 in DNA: TGTGCCAGTAGTATAGTAACGGGGGGCGGACAGCCCCAGCATTTT. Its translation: CASSIVTGGGQPQHF.

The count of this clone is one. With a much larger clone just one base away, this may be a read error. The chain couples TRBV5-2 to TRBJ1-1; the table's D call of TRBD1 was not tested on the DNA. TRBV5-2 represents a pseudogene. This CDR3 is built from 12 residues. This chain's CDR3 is CASSQGDTEAFF. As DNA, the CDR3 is TGTGCCAGCAGCCAAGGGGACACTGAAGCTTTCTTT.

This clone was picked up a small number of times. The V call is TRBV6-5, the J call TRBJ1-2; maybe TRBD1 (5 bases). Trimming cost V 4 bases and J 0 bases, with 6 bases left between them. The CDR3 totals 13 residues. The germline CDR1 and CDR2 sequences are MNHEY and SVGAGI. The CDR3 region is CASSLTANYGYTF. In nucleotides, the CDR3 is TGTGCCAGCAGTTTGACAGCTAACTATGGCTACACCTTC.

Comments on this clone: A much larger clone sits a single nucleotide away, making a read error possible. The CDR3 is CASSSELSGVWETQYF. The CDR3 nucleotides read TGTGCCAGCAGCTCGGAATTATCGGGAGTATGGGAGACCCAGTACTTC. This chain links TRBV7-7 with TRBJ2-5, with D possibly TRBD2 on 6 matching bases. Germline V lookup: CDR1 SSHAT, CDR2 FNYEAQ (reference sequence). Trimming pared 4 bases from V and 5 bases from J, leaving 20 bases between. This CDR3 is 16 amino acids long.

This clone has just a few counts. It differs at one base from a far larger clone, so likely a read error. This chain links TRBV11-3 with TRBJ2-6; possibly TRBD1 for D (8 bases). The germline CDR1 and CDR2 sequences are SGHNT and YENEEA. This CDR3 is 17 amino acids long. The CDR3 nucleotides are TGTGCCAGCGGGGGGGGACAGGTTATCTCTGGGACCAACGTCCTGACTTTC. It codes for CASGGGQVISGTNVLTF.

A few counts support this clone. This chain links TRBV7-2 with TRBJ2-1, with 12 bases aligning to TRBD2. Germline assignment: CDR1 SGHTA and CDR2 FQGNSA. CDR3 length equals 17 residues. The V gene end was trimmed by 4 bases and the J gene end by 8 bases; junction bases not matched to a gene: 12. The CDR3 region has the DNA TGTGCCAGCAGCTCCCCGGAGGCTAGCGGGAGGGGGTATGAGCAGTTCTTC. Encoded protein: CASSSPEASGRGYEQFF.

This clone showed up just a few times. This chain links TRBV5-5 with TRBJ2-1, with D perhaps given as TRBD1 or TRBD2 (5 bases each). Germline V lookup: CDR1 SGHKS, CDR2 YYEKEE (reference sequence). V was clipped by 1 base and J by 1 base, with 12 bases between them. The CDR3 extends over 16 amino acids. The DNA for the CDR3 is TGTGCCAGCAGCTTGTTGGGGACGCCGTCCTACAATGAGCAGTTCTTC. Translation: CASSLLGTPSYNEQFF.

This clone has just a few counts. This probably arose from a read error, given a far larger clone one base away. CDR3 sequence (DNA): TGTGCCAGCATCGGAGAGGCAGTCTATGGCTACACCTTC. Protein sequence: CASIGEAVYGYTF. This chain connects TRBV9 to TRBJ1-2, with unresolved D. The CDR3 sequence is 13 residues long. The germline CDR1 and CDR2 sequences are SGDLS and YYNGEE. V lost 6 bases and J lost 4, with 13 bases in between.